This passage covers 5 T cell receptor beta chains from one sample sequenced in a study of T cells after yellow fever vaccination. TCRdb recomputed calls from the 5' RACE reads with MiXCR, one row per CDR3 protein. The sample includes hundreds of thousands of distinct CDR3 sequences, about 12% of them seen just once. The sequencing used PBMCs, collected on the day of the yellow fever booster vaccination. The receptors derive from a young man who received the YFV17D yellow fever vaccine.

This clonotype occurred a few times. CDR3 protein: CASSFFSRGMRDGYTF. DNA of the CDR3: TGTGCCAGCAGCTTTTTCAGTCGGGGGATGAGGGATGGCTACACCTTC. The chain is built from TRBV5-5 and TRBJ1-2, with a weak D call TRBD1 (5 bases). With 2 bases removed from V and 6 bases from J, the gap between germline ends came to 20 bases. From germline, CDR1 is SGHKS and CDR2 YYEKEE (reference sequence). The CDR3 length is 16 residues.

This clonotype was counted only a few times. V gene TRBV29-1 combines with J gene TRBJ1-2; D call uncertain. The CDR3 is 14 residues long. The V end lost 0 bases, the J end lost 4 bases, and 12 bases lay between the germline ends. Looked up from germline, CDR1 is SQVTM and CDR2 is ANQGSEA. CDR3 in amino acids: CSVEDVWDPYGYTF. Written as DNA, the CDR3 is TGCAGCGTTGAAGATGTGTGGGATCCCTATGGCTACACCTTC.

Here the CDR3 reads CASSTHGSGEKLFF. The CDR3 DNA reads TGTGCCAGTAGTACGCACGGCTCAGGAGAAAAACTGTTTTTT. The V and J genes are TRBV19 and TRBJ1-4; D remains ambiguous. Germline V gene lookup returns CDR1 LNHDA and CDR2 SQIVND (reference sequence). This CDR3 comprises 14 residues. V was cut by 4 bases and J by 8 bases, with 14 bases left in between.

This clonotype turned up a few times. The rearrangement joins TRBV12-3 or TRBV12-4 to TRBJ2-5, with 10 bases identical to TRBD2. V lost 3 bases, J lost 3 bases, and 4 bases stayed unmatched. The CDR3 consists of 15 residues. This chain's CDR3 is CASSLSSGGKETQYF. As DNA, the CDR3 is TGTGCCAGCAGTTTGAGTAGCGGGGGGAAAGAGACCCAGTACTTC.

This clonotype was counted a few times. This sequence joins TRBV7-2 and TRBJ2-7; TRBD2 is a possible D gene (6 bases). The CDR3 is 16 amino acids. Between the trimmed V and J ends, which lost 0 bases and 3 bases, there was a span of 15 bases. Germline assignment: CDR1 SGHTA and CDR2 FQGNSA. CDR3 residues: CASSLAETAGGYEQYF. The CDR3 DNA reads TGTGCCAGCAGCTTAGCCGAAACAGCCGGGGGCTACGAGCAGTACTTC.